Presented here are 28 T cell receptor beta chains from one specimen sequenced in a study of blood T cell repertoires in COVID-19. Some clones are missing from TCRdb's copy, which holds only in-frame ones; the method was immunoSEQ multiplex PCR. In the table there are around 290,000 clones, roughly 90% of which are singletons. The sample was PBMCs or T cells enriched from blood (not recorded which). All receptors come from a woman under 40 who had recovered from COVID-19.

This chain uses TRBV6-5 with TRBJ1-2, with TRBD1 matching over 9 bases. V gave up 6 bases and J gave up 8 bases; unmatched junction bases: 13. CDR1 and CDR2 (germline): MNHEY, SVGAGI. This CDR3 has 15 residues. CDR3 protein: CASRALPGQGGGYTF. In DNA, the CDR3 is TGTGCCAGCAGGGCCCTCCCGGGACAGGGCGGGGGCTACACCTTC.

The gene calls are TRBV5-1 and TRBJ2-3, with 8 bases fitting TRBD2. The CDR3 extends over 16 amino acids. CDR1 is SGHRS and CDR2 is YFSETQ in the germline V gene. Trimming took 0 bases from V and 2 from J; bases not matched to a gene: 5. CDR3 in DNA: TGCGCCAGCAGCTTGGTAGGGCGGGGGGCCACAGATACGCAGTATTTT. This sequence encodes CASSLVGRGATDTQYF.

The chain uses TRBV21-1 and TRBJ2-5; the D call in the table, TRBD1, was not verified against the DNA. TRBV21-1 is deemed a pseudogene. The CDR3 length is 16 residues. The CDR3 sequence is CASSKNPGGRQETQYF. The CDR3 DNA is TGTGCCAGCAGCAAAAACCCAGGGGGTAGACAAGAGACCCAGTACTTC.

The chain combines TRBV20-1 with TRBJ2-7; D gene unclear. This CDR3 spans 10 amino acids. Per the germline V gene, CDR1 is DFQATT and CDR2 is SNEGSKA (reference sequence). Deletions cut 2 bases from V and 6 bases from J, with 5 bases between. The CDR3 DNA reads as TGCAGTGCTAGACGGAGCGAGCAGTACTTC. Translation gives CSARRSEQYF.

Only one count was recorded for this clone. The chain combines TRBV28 with TRBJ2-1; TRBD2 agrees at 7 bases. V lost 11 bases and J lost 2; bases outside the gene matches: 9. The CDR3 runs to 14 residues. Germline assignment: CDR1 MDHEN and CDR2 SYDVKM. CDR3 protein: CASAGLSPYNEQFF. CDR3 coding DNA: TGTGCCTCAGCGGGACTATCGCCCTACAATGAGCAGTTCTTC.

This rearrangement joins TRBV29-1 to TRBJ2-1; TRBD2 agrees at 10 bases. Germline V gene data show CDR1 as SQVTM and CDR2 as ANQGSEA. V trimming: 0 bases; J trimming: 8 bases; junction bases outside the gene matches: 13. CDR3 length equals 17 residues. The CDR3 nucleotides read TGCAGCGTTGAAGATCTTATTAGGTCTAGCGGGAGTTATGAGCAGTTCTTC. Protein: CSVEDLIRSSGSYEQFF.

The rearrangement uses TRBV6-5 and TRBJ1-2, with D maybe TRBD1 (6 bases). Germline V lookup: CDR1 MNHEY, CDR2 SVGAGI. V shed 1 base and J shed 5 bases, with 11 bases lying between them. The CDR3 is 14 residues long. CDR3 region: CASSYFSGVYGYTF. In DNA form, the CDR3 reads TGTGCCAGCAGTTACTTTTCAGGGGTGTATGGCTACACCTTC.

In this sample, this clone turned up a few times. V is TRBV7-9 and J is TRBJ2-7; possible D gene TRBD1, 6 bases. This CDR3 is built from 14 residues. Trimming cost V 5 bases and J 2 bases, with 13 bases left between them. CDR1 is SEHNR and CDR2 is FQNEAQ in the germline V gene (reference sequence). CDR3 sequence reads: CASSPNDRTYEQYF. CDR3 nucleotides: TGTGCCAGCAGCCCAAATGACAGGACCTACGAGCAGTACTTC.

The V call is TRBV11-2, the J call TRBJ2-7; D uncertain. The length of the CDR3 is 14 residues. V was clipped by 1 base and J by 3 bases, with 10 bases between them. Looked up from germline, CDR1 is SGHAT and CDR2 is FQNNGV. CDR3 in amino acids: CASSLGASVYEQYF. The CDR3 coding sequence is TGTGCCAGCAGCTTAGGTGCCTCGGTCTACGAGCAGTACTTC.

This chain connects TRBV19 to TRBJ2-1; 11 bases line up with TRBD2. Germline values: CDR1 LNHDA, CDR2 SQIVND (reference sequence). The CDR3 runs 17 residues. The trim removed 0 bases at V and 3 bases at J, leaving 4 bases unmatched. CDR3 region: CASSIDGTSGYYNEQFF. The CDR3 bases are TGTGCCAGTAGTATAGATGGGACTAGCGGATACTACAATGAGCAGTTCTTC. Drawing the rest from reference TRBV19 and TRBJ2-1, the complete variable domain is DGGITQSPKYLFRKEGQNVTLSCEQNLNHDAMYWYRQDPGQGLRLIYYSQIVNDFQKGDIAEGYSVSREKKESFPLTVTSAQKNPTAFYLCASSIDGTSGYYNEQFFGPGTRLTVL.

The chain joins TRBV7-9 to TRBJ2-7; D ambiguous. The CDR3 runs 15 residues. Trimming stripped 5 bases from V and 1 base from J, with 15 bases between. Germline lookup yields CDR1 SEHNR and CDR2 FQNEAQ (reference sequence). CDR3 nucleotides: TGTGCCAGCAGCCCGAGTGGGCCATCTTCCTACGAGCAGTACTTC. It translates to CASSPSGPSSYEQYF.

This clone is a singleton in its sample. The chain joins TRBV3-1 (or the pseudogene TRBV3-2) to TRBJ1-2; weak D call: TRBD1 (6 bases). The germline V gene has CDR1 LGHDT and CDR2 YNNKEL (reference sequence). V was trimmed by 0 bases and J by 8 bases, leaving 22 bases between them. This CDR3 is 17 amino acids long. The CDR3 DNA reads as TGTGCCAGCAGCCAAGACTTTGGACAGCCGCAACTATTAGGCTACACCTTC. Translating gives CASSQDFGQPQLLGYTF.

DNA for the CDR3: TGTGCCAGCAGCTTGCCCCAACCCAGGGGGGCTGAAGCTTTCTTT. Its protein is CASSLPQPRGAEAFF. The chain carries TRBV5-4 and TRBJ1-1, with 7 bases fitting TRBD1. V lost 1 base to trimming and J lost 6 bases; unmatched junction nucleotides: 9. Per germline, CDR1 SGHNT and CDR2 YYREEE (reference sequence). The CDR3 has 15 residues.

This chain connects TRBV9 to TRBJ2-2; 11 nucleotides agree with TRBD2. The germline V gene encodes CDR1 SGDLS and CDR2 YYNGEE. V dropped 4 bases and J dropped 1; count of bases not matched to a gene: 3. The CDR3 consists of 16 residues. As DNA, the CDR3 is TGTGCCAGCAGCTTCGGACTAGCGGGGAACACCGGGGAGCTGTTTTTT. Translation: CASSFGLAGNTGELFF. The whole variable domain, filled in from reference TRBV9 and TRBJ2-2, reads DSGVTQTPKHLITATGQRVTLRCSPRSGDLSVYWYQQSLDQGLQFLIQYYNGEERAKGNILERFSAQQFPDLHSELNLSSLELGDSALYFCASSFGLAGNTGELFFGEGSRLTVL.

The chain couples TRBV2 to TRBJ2-5; 7 bases are shared with TRBD2. From germline, CDR1 is SNHLY and CDR2 FYNNEI. The trim removed 9 bases at V and 5 bases at J, leaving 9 bases unmatched. This CDR3 contains 13 residues. CDR3 loop: CARGRAELETQYF. CDR3 DNA sequence: TGTGCCAGGGGGAGGGCAGAGTTGGAGACCCAGTACTTC.

V usage is TRBV27 and J usage is TRBJ2-5; 10 bases line up with TRBD2. The CDR3 length is 14 residues. Per the germline V gene, CDR1 is MNHEY and CDR2 is SMNVEV (reference sequence). Trimming took 6 bases from V and 6 from J; bases not matched to a gene: 7. For the CDR3, the DNA is TGTGCCAGCAGCTTACTAGCGGGGTCGAAGACCCAGTACTTC. Amino acid sequence: CASSLLAGSKTQYF.

The gene calls are TRBV24-1 and TRBJ2-2; 7 bases agree with TRBD1. V lost 4 bases to trimming and J lost 4 bases; unmatched junction nucleotides: 11. The V gene's germline CDR1 is KGHDR and CDR2 SFDVKD. This CDR3 contains 17 residues. This CDR3 reads CATSDLNTGAFTGELFF. The CDR3 DNA follows: TGTGCCACCAGTGACTTAAATACAGGGGCTTTCACCGGGGAGCTGTTTTTT.

The chain uses TRBV5-1 and TRBJ2-2, with D tentatively TRBD2 (6 bases). The CDR3 totals 15 residues. V gave up 2 bases and J gave up 2 bases, with 10 bases separating them. Germline V lookup: CDR1 SGHRS, CDR2 YFSETQ. This chain's CDR3 is CASSLGGVNTGELFF. CDR3 bases: TGCGCCAGCAGCTTAGGCGGGGTTAACACCGGGGAGCTGTTTTTT.

In its sample, this clone was seen once. The gene calls are TRBV6-5 and TRBJ2-1; TRBD2 agrees at 8 bases. Germline V gives CDR1 MNHEY, CDR2 SVGAGI. The CDR3 totals 15 residues. Trimming removed 2 bases from V and 5 bases from J; junction bases left unmatched: 5. The CDR3 DNA reads TGTGCCAGCAGTTACGTAGCGGGACGGAACAATGAGCAGTTCTTC. Translation gives CASSYVAGRNNEQFF.

V usage is TRBV10-3 and J usage is TRBJ1-4; D unclear. Germline CDR1 ENHRY, CDR2 SYGVKD. Deletions cut 0 bases from V and 0 bases from J, with 8 bases between. The length of the CDR3 is 16 residues. Written as DNA, the CDR3 is TGTGCCATCAGTGAGTCGAGGATTGCAACTAATGAAAAACTGTTTTTT. This encodes CAISESRIATNEKLFF.

The CDR3 sequence: CASSLNRDSEQFF. DNA of the CDR3: TGCGCCAGCAGCTTGAACCGGGACAGTGAGCAGTTCTTC. This chain connects TRBV5-1 to TRBJ2-1, with 7 positions matching TRBD1. The V segment lost 1 base and the J segment 9 bases; nucleotides outside the gene matches: 4. The V gene's germline CDR1 is SGHRS and CDR2 YFSETQ. CDR3 length: 13 amino acids. The whole variable domain, filled in from reference TRBV5-1 and TRBJ2-1, reads KAGVTQTPRYLIKTRGQQVTLSCSPISGHRSVSWYQQTPGQGLQFLFEYFSETQRNKGNFPGRFSGRQFSNSRSEMNVSTLELGDSALYLCASSLNRDSEQFFGPGTRLTVL.

The CDR3 here is CASSFTGRKNIQYF. CDR3 nucleotide sequence: TGTGCCAGCAGTTTCACTGGTAGAAAAAACATTCAGTACTTC. This sequence joins TRBV11-2 and TRBJ2-4; D is ambiguous. V lost 6 bases and J 4 bases, leaving 13 bases between the germline ends. Germline V lookup: CDR1 SGHAT, CDR2 FQNNGV. The CDR3 extends over 14 amino acids.

The V call is TRBV3-1 (or the pseudogene TRBV3-2), the J call TRBJ2-5, with 9 bases aligning to TRBD2. V shed 2 bases, J shed 5 bases, and the junction held 9 bases outside the gene matches. CDR1 and CDR2 (germline): LGHDT, YNNKEL (reference sequence). This CDR3 is built from 16 residues. The CDR3 coding sequence is TGTGCCAGCAGCCAAAACATAGCGGGGGCGGGGGAGACCCAGTACTTC. Protein: CASSQNIAGAGETQYF.

This clone was seen a single time. This sequence joins TRBV29-1 and TRBJ2-7; maybe TRBD2 (6 bases). Germline V gene lookup returns CDR1 SQVTM and CDR2 ANQGSEA. Between the trimmed V and J ends, which lost 8 bases and 0 bases, there was a span of 14 bases. The CDR3 length is 13 residues. The CDR3 loop is CSTWAGSSYEQYF. CDR3 sequence (DNA): TGCAGCACTTGGGCGGGGAGCTCCTACGAGCAGTACTTC.

The chain couples TRBV25-1 to TRBJ1-2; 8 bases are a match to TRBD1. Germline CDR1 is MGHDK and CDR2 is SYGVNS. The CDR3 has 14 amino acids. Trimming removed 7 bases from V and 5 bases from J; junction bases left unmatched: 9. The CDR3 DNA reads TGTGCCAGCACCACCGGGACAGGAGCGTATGGCTACACCTTC. Translating it yields CASTTGTGAYGYTF.

The V and J genes are TRBV24-1 and TRBJ2-5; TRBD1 might be the D (6 bases). The CDR3 contains 16 residues. Germline V gene sequence: CDR1 KGHDR, CDR2 SFDVKD. The ends were cut back, 4 bases at V and 0 bases at J, with 14 bases in the middle. CDR3 in DNA: TGTGCCACCAGTGACCCTGTCAGGGGTTACCAAGAGACCCAGTACTTC. Encoded protein: CATSDPVRGYQETQYF.

The CDR3 protein is CASSRVRETSGREETQYF. CDR3 coding DNA: TGTGCCAGCAGTCGGGTTAGAGAGACTAGCGGGAGGGAAGAGACCCAGTACTTC. This rearrangement joins TRBV27 to TRBJ2-5, with 14 nucleotides matching TRBD2. V gave up 5 bases and J gave up 3 bases; unmatched junction bases: 11. The CDR3 is made up of 18 amino acids. Germline-derived CDR1 and CDR2 are MNHEY and SMNVEV (reference sequence).

This chain links TRBV4-1 with TRBJ1-2; tentative D call: TRBD1 (5 bases). The CDR3 is 16 residues long. V shed 3 bases and J shed 4 bases, with 18 bases lying between them. Germline CDR1 MGHRA, CDR2 YSYEKL. The CDR3 reads CASSHRDRKLTYGYTF. For the CDR3, the DNA is TGCGCCAGCAGCCACCGAGACAGAAAGCTGACCTATGGCTACACCTTC.